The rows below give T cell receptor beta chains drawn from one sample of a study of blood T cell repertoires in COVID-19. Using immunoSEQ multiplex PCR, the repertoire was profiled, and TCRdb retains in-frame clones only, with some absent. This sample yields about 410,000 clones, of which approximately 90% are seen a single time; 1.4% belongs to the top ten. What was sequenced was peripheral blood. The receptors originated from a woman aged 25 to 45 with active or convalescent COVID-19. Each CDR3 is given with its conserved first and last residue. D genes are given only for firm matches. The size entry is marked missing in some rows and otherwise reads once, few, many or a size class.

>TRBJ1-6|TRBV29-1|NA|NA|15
TGCAGCGCTGCAGACAGGCCAATTTGTAATTCACCCCTCCACTTT
CSAADRPICNSPLHF
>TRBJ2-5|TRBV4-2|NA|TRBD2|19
TGTGCCAGCAGCCAAGTGTTGGGACTAGCGGGGGGGCTGCAAGAGACCCAGTACTTC
CASSQVLGLAGGLQETQYF
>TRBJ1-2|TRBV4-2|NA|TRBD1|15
TGTGCCAGCAGCCAAAACCGGGACAGCATCTATGGCTACACCTTC
CASSQNRDSIYGYTF
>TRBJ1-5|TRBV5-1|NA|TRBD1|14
TGCGCCAGCAGCTTGGGACAGGGAGAACAGCCCCAGCATTTT
CASSLGQGEQPQHF
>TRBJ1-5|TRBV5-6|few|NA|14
TGTGCCAGCAGCCTATTACAGGGAAATCAGCCCCAGCATTTT
CASSLLQGNQPQHF
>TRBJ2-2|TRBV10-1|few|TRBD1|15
TGCGCCAGCAGTGACGCGACAGGGGGCAACGGGGAGCTGTTTTTT
CASSDATGGNGELFF
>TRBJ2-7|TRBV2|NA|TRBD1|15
TGTGCCAGCAGTGAAGAAGGACAGGGTTCCGACGAGCAGTACTTC
CASSEEGQGSDEQYF
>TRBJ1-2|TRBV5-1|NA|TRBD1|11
TGCGCCAGCGCAGGGGGCTATGGCTACACCTTC
CASAGGYGYTF
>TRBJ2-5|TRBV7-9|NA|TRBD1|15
TGTGCCAGCAGCTTGGGGGACAGAGCACAAGAGACCCAGTACTTC
CASSLGDRAQETQYF
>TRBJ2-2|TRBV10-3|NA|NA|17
TGTGCCATCAGTGAGTCGAACAGAGCGGTGAACACCGGGGAGCTGTTTTTT
CAISESNRAVNTGELFF
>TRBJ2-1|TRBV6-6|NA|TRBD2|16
TGTGCCAGCAGCTCCGGGACTAGCGGGTGGTACAATGAGCAGTTCTTC
CASSSGTSGWYNEQFF
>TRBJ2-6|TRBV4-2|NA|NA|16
TGTGCCAGCAGCCAAGAGGGGGGGACAGGGGCCAACGTCCTGACTTTC
CASSQEGGTGANVLTF
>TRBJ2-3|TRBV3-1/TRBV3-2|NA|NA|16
TGTGCCAGCAGCCAAGTTAGAGGCAGCGGCACAGATACGCAGTATTTT
CASSQVRGSGTDTQYF
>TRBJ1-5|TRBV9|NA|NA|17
TGTGCCAGCAGCGTAGACGGGGGGATCTATAGCAATCAGCCCCAGCATTTT
CASSVDGGIYSNQPQHF
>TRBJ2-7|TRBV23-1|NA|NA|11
TGCGCCAGCAGTCCGGGATACGAGCAGTACTTC
CASSPGYEQYF
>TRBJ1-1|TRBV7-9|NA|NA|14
TGTGCCAGCAGCGGTGGGTCAGGGCACACTGAAGCTTTCTTT
CASSGGSGHTEAFF
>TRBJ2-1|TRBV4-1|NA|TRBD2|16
TGCGCCAGCAGCCAAGGAGTTCTAGCGGAATACAATGAGCAGTTCTTC
CASSQGVLAEYNEQFF
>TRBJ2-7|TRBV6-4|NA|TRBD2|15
TGTGCCAGCAGTGAAGACGGGAGGGGTCTCTACGAGCAGTACTTC
CASSEDGRGLYEQYF
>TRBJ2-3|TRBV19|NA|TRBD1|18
TGTGCCAGTAGTATCCCCCTACCTGGACAGGGGGGCCCAGATACGCAGTATTTT
CASSIPLPGQGGPDTQYF
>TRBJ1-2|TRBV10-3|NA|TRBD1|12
TGTGCCATCAGGAGGACAGGGTCTGGCTACACCTTC
CAIRRTGSGYTF
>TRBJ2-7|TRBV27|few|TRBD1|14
TGTGCCAGCAGTTACCAGGGACAGCTCTACGAGCAGTACTTC
CASSYQGQLYEQYF
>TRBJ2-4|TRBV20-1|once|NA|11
TGCAGTGTACTAGCCAAAAACATTCAGTACTTC
CSVLAKNIQYF
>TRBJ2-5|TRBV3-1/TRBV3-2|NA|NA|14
TGTGCCAGCAGCCAAACGGTCTACCAAGAGACCCAGTACTTC
CASSQTVYQETQYF
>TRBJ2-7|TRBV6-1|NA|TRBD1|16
TGTGCCAGCAGTGCCCTGGTAATACAGGGGGAGGAAGAGCAGTACTTC
CASSALVIQGEEEQYF
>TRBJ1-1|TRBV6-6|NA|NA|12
TGTGCCAGCAGTCCGTCGACAGGTGAAGCTTTCTTT
CASSPSTGEAFF
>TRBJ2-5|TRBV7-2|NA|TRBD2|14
TGTGCCAGCAGCCCCGGGGGGTTGGGGGAGACCCAGTACTTC
CASSPGGLGETQYF
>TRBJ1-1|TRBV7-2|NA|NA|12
TGTGCCAGCAGCCAAGGCGTGGGGCGGGCTTTCTTT
CASSQGVGRAFF
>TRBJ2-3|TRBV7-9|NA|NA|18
TGTGCCAGCAGCTTAGGTGGGATTAGGTCTAGCGTATCAGATACGCAGTATTTT
CASSLGGIRSSVSDTQYF
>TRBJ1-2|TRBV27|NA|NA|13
TGTGCCAGCAGCTACGGGAGCAACTATGGCTACACCTTC
CASSYGSNYGYTF
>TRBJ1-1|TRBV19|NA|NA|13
TGTGCCAGTAGTATATCCGGGAGGACTGAAGCTTTCTTT
CASSISGRTEAFF
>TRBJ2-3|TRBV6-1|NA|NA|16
TGTGCCAGCAGTGAATTCAGCGGAGCTAGCACAGATACGCAGTATTTT
CASSEFSGASTDTQYF
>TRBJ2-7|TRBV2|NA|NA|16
TGTGCCAGCAGTCGTGAGGGGGGGACCACATCCTACGAGCAGTACTTC
CASSREGGTTSYEQYF
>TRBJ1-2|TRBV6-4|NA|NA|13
TGTGCCAGCAGTGCCCTACGTGGTAGTGGCTACACCTTC
CASSALRGSGYTF
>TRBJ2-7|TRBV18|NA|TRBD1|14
TGTGCCAGCTCACCTTCGACAGGGGTTTACGAGCAGTACTTC
CASSPSTGVYEQYF
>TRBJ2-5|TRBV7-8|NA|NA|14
TGTGCCAGCACGGTTCCAGGGGTTGGGGAGACCCAGTACTTC
CASTVPGVGETQYF
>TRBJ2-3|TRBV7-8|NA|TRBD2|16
TGTGCCAGCAGCCCCCTACTAGCGGGAGGGCCAGATACGCAGTATTTT
CASSPLLAGGPDTQYF
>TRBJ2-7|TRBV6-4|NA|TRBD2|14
TGTGCCAGCAGTGACGGGAGGGCCGTAAACGAGCAGTACTTC
CASSDGRAVNEQYF
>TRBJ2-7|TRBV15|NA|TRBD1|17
TGTGCCACCAGCAGAGACGAGATTAAAAAACAGGGGCGGGAGCAGTACTTC
CATSRDEIKKQGREQYF
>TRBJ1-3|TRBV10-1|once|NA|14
TGCGCCAGCAGCTTGCAGTCCTCTGGAAACACCATATATTTT
CASSLQSSGNTIYF
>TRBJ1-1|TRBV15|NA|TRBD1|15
TGTGCCACCAGCAGACCTTCGGACAGGGAGACTGAAGCTTTCTTT
CATSRPSDRETEAFF
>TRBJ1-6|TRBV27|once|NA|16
TGTGCCAGCAGTTTTTGGGTGGACACACTAAATTCACCCCTCCACTTT
CASSFWVDTLNSPLHF
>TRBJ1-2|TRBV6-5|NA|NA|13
TGTGCCAGCAGCGCCGGGAACGCCTATGGCTACACCTTC
CASSAGNAYGYTF
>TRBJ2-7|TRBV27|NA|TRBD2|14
TGTGCCAGCAGTTTAGCTAGCGGGACTTACGAGCAGTACTTC
CASSLASGTYEQYF
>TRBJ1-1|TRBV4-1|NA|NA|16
TGCGCCAGCAGCCAATCAGATACGAGGTTTAACACTGAAGCTTTCTTT
CASSQSDTRFNTEAFF
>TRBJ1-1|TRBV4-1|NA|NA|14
TGCGCCAGCAGCCGGGGGCAACTGAACACTGAAGCTTTCTTT
CASSRGQLNTEAFF
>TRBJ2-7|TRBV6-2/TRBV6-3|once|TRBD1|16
TGTGCCAGCAGTTACTCGGTCCGACAGGGGGACTACGAGCAGTACTTC
CASSYSVRQGDYEQYF
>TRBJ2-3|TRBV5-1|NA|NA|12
TGCGCCAGCAGTCCGGGGACAGATACGCAGTATTTT
CASSPGTDTQYF
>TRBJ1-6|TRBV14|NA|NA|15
TGTGCCAGCAGCCAAGCCCTCGGAGGTAATTCACCCCTCCACTTT
CASSQALGGNSPLHF
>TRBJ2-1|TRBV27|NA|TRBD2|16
TGTGCCAGCAGTTTTCTAGCGGGAGATAGGTACAATGAGCAGTTCTTC
CASSFLAGDRYNEQFF